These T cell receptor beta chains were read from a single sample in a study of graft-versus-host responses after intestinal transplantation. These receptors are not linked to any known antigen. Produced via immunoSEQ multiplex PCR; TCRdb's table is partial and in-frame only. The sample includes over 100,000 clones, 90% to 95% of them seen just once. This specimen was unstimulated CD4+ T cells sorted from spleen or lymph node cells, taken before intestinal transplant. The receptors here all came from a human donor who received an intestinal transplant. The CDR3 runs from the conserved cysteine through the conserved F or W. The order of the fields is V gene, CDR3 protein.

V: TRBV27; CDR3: CASSLKASGGYTF
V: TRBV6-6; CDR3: CASSYERDSYEQYF
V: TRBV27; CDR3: CASSLFWMGEQYF
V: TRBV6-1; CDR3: CATRTGLSYEQYF
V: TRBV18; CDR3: CASSGLADSYNEQFF
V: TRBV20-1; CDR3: CSAWGTEQFF
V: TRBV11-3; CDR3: CASSPSGTSGRGTTDTQYF
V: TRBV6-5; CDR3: CASSSAAGEQYF
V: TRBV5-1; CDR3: CASSFGGDRGYEQYF
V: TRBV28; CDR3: CASSLSPVRATNEKLFF
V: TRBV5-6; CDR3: CASSFTPDTQYF
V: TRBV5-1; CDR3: CASSLSWIYGYTF
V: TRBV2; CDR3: CASSRTGRGDTQYF
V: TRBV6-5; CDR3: CASSLPGQRSKTQYF
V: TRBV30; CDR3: CAWESTGNTIYF
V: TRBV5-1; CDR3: CASGRADRGRDTGELFF
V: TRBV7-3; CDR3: CASSLQVSGRIEQFF
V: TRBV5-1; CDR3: CASSLAGSAGANVLTF
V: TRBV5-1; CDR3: CASSEGRERTYEQYF
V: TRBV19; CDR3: CASRPLRGTGNEKLFF
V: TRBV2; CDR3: CASSEAQRSWAGGKDEQFF
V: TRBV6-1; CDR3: CASNIPGLSGNTIYF
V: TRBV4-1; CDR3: CASSHRGLAVTYEQYF
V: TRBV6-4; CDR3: CASSDSGSMDTQYF
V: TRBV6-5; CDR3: CASSYEGGNQPQHF
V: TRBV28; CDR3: CASSLTPGQGSGYTF
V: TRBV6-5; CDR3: CASSYGTPTVNEQFF
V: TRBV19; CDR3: CASNDRGGDEQFF
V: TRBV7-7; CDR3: CASSPRTDQETQYF
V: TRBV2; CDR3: CASIWGPGAAPYEQYF
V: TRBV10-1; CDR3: CASRRGANTEAFF
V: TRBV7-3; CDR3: CASSLTSSLGETQYF
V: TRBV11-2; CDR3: CASSSLGRGNTGELFF
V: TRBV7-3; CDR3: CASSLGLANRGTDTQYF
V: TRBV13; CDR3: CASSPRGESRRWEQYF
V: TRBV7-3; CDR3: CASSRTSGSDEQYF
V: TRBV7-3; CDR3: CASSPGTSGFYQEQYF
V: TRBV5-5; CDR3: CASSPRGGLNTEAFF
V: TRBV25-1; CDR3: CASSEPGQGNTIYF
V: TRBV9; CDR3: CASSPIAGGEQFF